This TCR beta chain was sequenced during a study of technical replicates of blood from several donors (dated by TCRdb to the late 2010s). From the cysteine up to the phenylalanine, the CDR3 has a length of 17 residues. Of all the DNA, just the CDR3 is kept, 51 bases in frame from base 1. The junction shows trimming of 6 bases on V and 3 bases on J, plus 20 bases between the germline ends. The germline V gene yields MDHEN for CDR1 and SYDVKM for CDR2. Libraries were made using the immunoSEQ multiplex PCR assay. Held by TCRdb, this immuneACCESS table contains in-frame sequences only and omits some clones. Under half of the omission traces to an unresolved V gene where checked; the cause of the rest is unknown. The sample table shows approximately 73,000 clones, and around 96% are seen once. The ten biggest clones cover roughly 0.35% of the sample. A word on this clone: Its antigen target is currently unknown. Nothing much larger sits one base from this clone, and base qualities are not available.

The TCR was taken from a human donor in good health. Sequencing was done on a sample of T cells isolated from PBMCs. This sequence uses TRBV28 and TRBJ1-4; a weak D assignment points to TRBD1 (5 bases agree). The CDR3 region has the sequence CASSRPAGIRANEKLFF. The sequenced DNA: TGTGCCAGCAGCCGCCCCGCAGGCATCAGGGCTAATGAAAAACTGTTTTTT.